This T cell receptor (beta chain) derives from a study of shared clonotypes between healthy human individuals. Study in general: Three plates were used per donor for CD4 naive, three for CD4 memory, two for CD8 naive and one for CD8 memory.

This table comes from immunoSEQ multiplex PCR, and its TCRdb copy is limited to in-frame clones, with some not included. The sample records some 650,000 clones, around 97% being singletons. With 1 base clipped from V and 7 bases from J, the junction kept 7 bases outside the gene matches. The CDR3 extends over 15 amino acids. Per the germline V gene, CDR1 is LNHDA and CDR2 is SQIVND (reference sequence). Splitting of CD4+ cells produced CD45RA+ naive and CD45RA-negative memory subsets. Sample: naive CD4+ T cells sorted from blood. Documented subset: CD45RA+ positively selected. This rearrangement joins TRBV19 to TRBJ2-7; 10 bases are shared with TRBD1. The receptor was derived from a woman in her twenties or thirties in good health. CDR3 bases: TGTGCCAGTAGTATAGTAGGGACAGGGGTCTTGGAGCAGTACTTC. Translation: CASSIVGTGVLEQYF.